This TCR beta chain comes out of a study of T cell changes during pregnancy in multiple sclerosis. Sequenced by immunoSEQ multiplex PCR; TCRdb stores in-frame clones only, minus some. The table lists about 60,000 clones, about 90% of them singletons. CDR3 length equals 15 residues. Germline V gene data show CDR1 as MNHEY and CDR2 as SMNVEV (reference sequence). V lost 6 bases to trimming and J lost 0 bases; unmatched junction nucleotides: 6. The rearrangement joins TRBV27 to TRBJ1-2; 8 nucleotides match TRBD1. Source: peripheral blood, taken in the first trimester of pregnancy. This receptor was taken from a female donor with multiple sclerosis, enrolled in a pregnancy study. The CDR3 sequence is CASRPDRGPNYGYTF. CDR3 nucleotide sequence: TGTGCCAGCAGACCCGACAGGGGACCTAACTATGGCTACACCTTC.